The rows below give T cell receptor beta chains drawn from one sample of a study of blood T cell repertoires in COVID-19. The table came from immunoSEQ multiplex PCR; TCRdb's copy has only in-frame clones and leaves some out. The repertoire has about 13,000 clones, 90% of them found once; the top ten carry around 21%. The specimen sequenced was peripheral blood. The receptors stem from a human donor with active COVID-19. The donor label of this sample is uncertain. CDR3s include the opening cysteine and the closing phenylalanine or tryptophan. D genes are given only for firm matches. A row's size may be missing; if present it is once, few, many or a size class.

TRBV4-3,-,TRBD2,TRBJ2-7,CASSPGLAGASYEQYF,TGCGCCAGCAGCCCAGGACTAGCGGGGGCCTCCTACGAGCAGTACTTC
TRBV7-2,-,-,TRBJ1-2,CASSPGELYGYTF,TGTGCCAGCAGTCCAGGGGAACTCTATGGCTACACCTTC
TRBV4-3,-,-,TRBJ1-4,CASSQAVGKLFF,TGCGCCAGCAGCCAAGCGGTCGGAAAACTGTTTTTT
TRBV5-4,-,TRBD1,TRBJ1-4,CASSFKGTESEKLFF,TGTGCCAGCAGTTTCAAGGGGACAGAGTCCGAAAAACTGTTTTTT
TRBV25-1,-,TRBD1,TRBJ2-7,CASSKGQNREQYF,TGTGCCAGCAGTAAGGGACAGAATCGAGAGCAGTACTTC
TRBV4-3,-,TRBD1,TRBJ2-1,CASSLDRDRGLNEQFF,TGCGCCAGCAGCTTGGACCGGGACAGGGGGCTCAATGAGCAGTTCTTC
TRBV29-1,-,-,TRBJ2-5,CSVRPLGGTETQYF,TGCAGCGTTCGACCCTTAGGGGGTACGGAGACCCAGTACTTC
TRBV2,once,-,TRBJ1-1,CASSEGYGRTNTEAFF,TGTGCCAGCAGTGAAGGATATGGGAGAACGAACACTGAAGCTTTCTTT
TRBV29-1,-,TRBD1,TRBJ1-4,CSVQTGAGEKLFF,TGCAGCGTACAAACAGGGGCAGGGGAAAAACTGTTTTTT
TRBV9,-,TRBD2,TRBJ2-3,CASSASSGESTDTQYF,TGTGCCAGCAGCGCGTCGAGCGGGGAAAGCACAGATACGCAGTATTTT
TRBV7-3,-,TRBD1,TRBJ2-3,CASSEYRGNTDTQYF,TGTGCCAGCAGCGAATACAGGGGAAACACAGATACGCAGTATTTT
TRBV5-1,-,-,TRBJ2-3,CASSPTQRSSTDTQYF,TGCGCCAGCAGTCCTACCCAGCGGAGTAGCACAGATACGCAGTATTTT
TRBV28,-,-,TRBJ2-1,CASDQGGSYNEQFF,TGTGCCAGTGATCAGGGTGGGTCCTACAATGAGCAGTTCTTC
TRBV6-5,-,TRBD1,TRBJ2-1,CASRDPTGAGEQFF,TGTGCCAGCAGGGACCCGACAGGGGCGGGAGAGCAGTTCTTC
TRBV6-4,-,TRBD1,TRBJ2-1,CASSDHRGNEQFF,TGTGCCAGCAGTGACCACAGGGGGAATGAGCAGTTCTTC